These T cell receptor beta chains were read from a single sample in a study of memory CD4+ T cells and cytomegalovirus serostatus. Profiled with immunoSEQ multiplex PCR; TCRdb holds only in-frame clones, not every one. The sample has around 60,000 clones, more than 65% seen once. Material for sequencing was memory CD4+ T cells from blood. The receptors were sampled from an adult in good health and CMV-seronegative. Some clones in this sample may be carry-over from other donors' samples. CDR3s include the opening cysteine and the closing phenylalanine or tryptophan. The order of the fields is D gene, V gene, J gene, clone size, CDR3 DNA, CDR3 protein. D genes are given only for firm matches. Size is stated for part of the rows, as once, few or many counts, or as a class when the clone is expanded.

d_gene: TRBD1; v_gene: TRBV5-1; j_gene: TRBJ2-7; abundance: few; CDR3nt: TGCGCCAGCAGCTTAAGACAGGGGGCGAGGGAGCAGTACTTC; CDR3aa: CASSLRQGAREQYF
d_gene: .; v_gene: TRBV28; j_gene: TRBJ1-2; abundance: .; CDR3nt: TGTGCCAGCAGTTTTGGGTATCAGTCTAACTATGGCTACACCTTC; CDR3aa: CASSFGYQSNYGYTF
d_gene: .; v_gene: TRBV6-5; j_gene: TRBJ2-6; abundance: .; CDR3nt: TGTGCCAGCAGTTATGGTGTTGGCTCTGGGGCCAACGTCCTGACTTTC; CDR3aa: CASSYGVGSGANVLTF
d_gene: .; v_gene: TRBV2; j_gene: TRBJ1-1; abundance: .; CDR3nt: TGTGCCAGCAGTATACAGGGAAAAACTAGTGAAGCTTTCTTT; CDR3aa: CASSIQGKTSEAFF
d_gene: .; v_gene: TRBV6-1; j_gene: TRBJ2-2; abundance: few; CDR3nt: TGTGCCAGCAGAGCGGACCAGAGCGGGGAGCTGTTTTTT; CDR3aa: CASRADQSGELFF
d_gene: .; v_gene: TRBV20-1; j_gene: TRBJ2-3; abundance: once; CDR3nt: TGCAGTGCTAAGAAGGGAGATACGCAGTATTTT; CDR3aa: CSAKKGDTQYF
d_gene: .; v_gene: TRBV5-5; j_gene: TRBJ1-2; abundance: .; CDR3nt: TGTGCCAGCAGCTTGAGTCAAAACTATGGCTACACCTTC; CDR3aa: CASSLSQNYGYTF
d_gene: .; v_gene: TRBV5-1; j_gene: TRBJ1-2; abundance: few; CDR3nt: TGCGCCAGCAGCCAACTAACAGGGTCTAGCGGCTACACCTTC; CDR3aa: CASSQLTGSSGYTF
d_gene: TRBD1; v_gene: TRBV15; j_gene: TRBJ2-7; abundance: .; CDR3nt: TGTGCCACCAGCAGTGACCGGACAGGGCATTGGCGCGAGCAGTACTTC; CDR3aa: CATSSDRTGHWREQYF
d_gene: .; v_gene: TRBV28; j_gene: TRBJ2-7; abundance: once; CDR3nt: TGTGCCAGCATACAGGGGAGGTACGGTTCAGTGGGGGAGCAGTACTTC; CDR3aa: CASIQGRYGSVGEQYF
d_gene: .; v_gene: TRBV7-9; j_gene: TRBJ1-4; abundance: .; CDR3nt: TGTGCCAGCAGCTTAGCACAGGGTAATGAAAAACTGTTTTTT; CDR3aa: CASSLAQGNEKLFF
d_gene: .; v_gene: TRBV28; j_gene: TRBJ1-6; abundance: .; CDR3nt: TGTGCCAGCAGTCGAGCAGGAGGGCTAGGTTCACCCCTCCACTTT; CDR3aa: CASSRAGGLGSPLHF
d_gene: .; v_gene: TRBV29-1; j_gene: TRBJ1-1; abundance: .; CDR3nt: TGCAGCGTTGAAAGGGGTGAGGGCACTGAAGCTTTCTTT; CDR3aa: CSVERGEGTEAFF
d_gene: .; v_gene: TRBV4-2; j_gene: TRBJ1-5; abundance: .; CDR3nt: TGTGCCAGCAGCCTAGAGGGAACCTCCTATAGCAATCAGCCCCAGCATTTT; CDR3aa: CASSLEGTSYSNQPQHF
d_gene: .; v_gene: TRBV30; j_gene: TRBJ2-5; abundance: few; CDR3nt: TGTGCCTGGAGTGTAAGGGGGAAAGAGACCCAGTACTTC; CDR3aa: CAWSVRGKETQYF
d_gene: .; v_gene: TRBV4-1; j_gene: TRBJ2-1; abundance: once; CDR3nt: TGCGCCAGCAGCCAAATGAGGGACTTAACTCACAATGAGCAGTTCTTC; CDR3aa: CASSQMRDLTHNEQFF
d_gene: TRBD1; v_gene: TRBV5-4; j_gene: TRBJ2-7; abundance: .; CDR3nt: TGTGCCAGCAGCCCCTCCGGGACAGGGGCTGGTGAGCAGTACTTC; CDR3aa: CASSPSGTGAGEQYF
d_gene: TRBD1; v_gene: TRBV4-1; j_gene: TRBJ1-2; abundance: .; CDR3nt: TGCGCCAGCAGCCAAACCCGACAGGGCACGGGCGTGGGCTACACCTTC; CDR3aa: CASSQTRQGTGVGYTF